Presented here are 2 T cell receptor beta chains from one specimen sequenced in a study of blood T cells in healthy people across ages. Alongside a J-beta primer mix, a sample-barcoded 5' primer served in a second PCR lasting 7 to 11 cycles. Using its own MiXCR run on the 5' RACE reads, TCRdb lists one record per CDR3 protein. The sample lists fewer than 650,000 distinct CDR3 sequences, 25% to 35% seen once, with approximately 3.6% in the top ten. The sample also formed part of further work on T cells of mothers and their children.

The sequencing input was blood. The receptors derive from a boy under 10 years old in good health.

This clonotype was detected only a few times. This chain joins TRBV5-5 and TRBJ1-6; D is undetermined. V was cut by 4 bases and J by 7 bases, with 18 bases left in between. In germline, CDR1 is SGHKS, CDR2 YYEKEE (reference sequence). The CDR3 contains 16 residues. Written as DNA, the CDR3 is TGTGCCAGCAGCGAAGGGAGTGCAGGACGGAATTCACCCCTCCACTTT. It translates to CASSEGSAGRNSPLHF.

The chain uses TRBV7-9 and TRBJ1-2; TRBD1 aligns across 9 bases. V shed 5 bases, J shed 2 bases, and the junction held 3 bases outside the gene matches. The CDR3 is made up of 14 amino acids. From germline, CDR1 is SEHNR and CDR2 FQNEAQ (reference sequence). CDR3 sequence (DNA): TGTGCCAGCAGCAACGGACAGGGGAACTATGGCTACACCTTC. Translation gives CASSNGQGNYGYTF.